Shown below are 21 T cell receptor beta chains from a single sample sequenced in a study of PD-L1 blockade in urothelial cancer. Time point meaning: pretreatment peripheral blood. Profiling relied on immunoSEQ multiplex PCR, and the TCRdb table lists in-frame clones only, not all of them. The data contain roughly 55,000 clones, around 83% of them singletons. Here the sequenced sample was PBMCs, taken around atezolizumab (anti-PD-L1) treatment. The receptors were gathered from a man aged 55-75 years with urothelial cancer.

The chain links TRBV7-2 to TRBJ1-4; D gene ambiguous. Germline V gene lookup returns CDR1 SGHTA and CDR2 FQGNSA. The CDR3 loop spans 14 amino acids. V gave up 2 bases and J gave up 7 bases, with 11 bases separating them. As DNA, the CDR3 is TGTGCCAGCAGCTTACCCCCAGTTTTTGAAAAACTGTTTTTT. This translates into CASSLPPVFEKLFF. Filled out from reference TRBV7-2 and TRBJ1-4, the complete variable domain reads GAGVSQSPSNKVTEKGKDVELRCDPISGHTALYWYRQSLGQGLEFLIYFQGNSAPDKSGLPSDRFSAERTGGSVSTLTIQRTQQEDSAVYLCASSLPPVFEKLFFGSGTQLSVL.

This rearrangement joins TRBV5-1 to TRBJ2-7; 13 nucleotides agree with TRBD2. J lost 5 bases, V lost 3 bases, and 5 bases had no gene match. Germline CDR1 SGHRS, CDR2 YFSETQ. The CDR3 covers 15 residues. CDR3 sequence reads: CASSSGLAGVNEQYF. In DNA, the CDR3 is TGCGCCAGCAGCTCAGGACTAGCGGGAGTCAACGAGCAGTACTTC.

The genes are TRBV10-3 and TRBJ2-1; 11 bases are shared with TRBD1. Looked up from germline, CDR1 is ENHRY and CDR2 is SYGVKD. The ends lost 0 bases at V and 7 bases at J; junction bases unmatched: 5. This CDR3 region has 16 residues. CDR3 coding DNA: TGTGCCATCAGTGAGTCTTCAGGGACAGGGGGGAATGAGCAGTTCTTC. This gives the protein CAISESSGTGGNEQFF.

The rearrangement joins TRBV18 to TRBJ2-5; D is perhaps TRBD1 (5 bases). The CDR3 totals 13 residues. From germline, CDR1 is KGHSH and CDR2 LQKENI. V was trimmed by 4 bases and J by 5 bases, leaving 11 bases between them. CDR3: CASSQGQRETQYF. The CDR3 DNA sequence: TGTGCCAGCTCACAGGGGCAACGGGAGACCCAGTACTTC.

The V and J genes are TRBV5-1 and TRBJ2-7; the match to TRBD2 covers 10 bases. The CDR3 is 16 residues long. V shed 4 bases and J 0 bases; nucleotides not matched to a gene: 7. Germline CDR1 reads SGHRS; CDR2 reads YFSETQ. The CDR3: CASSPGSSGGSYEQYF. CDR3 in DNA: TGCGCCAGCAGCCCGGGGTCTAGCGGGGGCTCCTACGAGCAGTACTTC.

This sequence joins TRBV11-2 and TRBJ2-3; TRBD2 aligns across 8 bases. The V gene's germline CDR1 is SGHAT and CDR2 FQNNGV. V lost 4 bases and J lost 5; bases outside the gene matches: 17. The CDR3 sequence is 18 residues long. The CDR3 loop reads CASSSLRRGAYFGDTQYF. CDR3 nucleotides: TGTGCCAGCAGCTCCCTAAGGCGGGGGGCCTATTTCGGAGATACGCAGTATTTT.

This chain links TRBV27 with TRBJ2-7; 9 bases are a match to TRBD1. In germline, CDR1 is MNHEY, CDR2 SMNVEV (reference sequence). Germline trimming cut 6 bases from V and 2 bases from J; bases unmatched to any gene: 8. The CDR3 length is 15 residues. CDR3 amino acids: CASRRSGQGTYEQYF. The CDR3 DNA sequence: TGTGCCAGCAGAAGGTCGGGACAGGGCACCTACGAGCAGTACTTC.

This chain uses TRBV25-1 with TRBJ2-5; D may be TRBD1 (6 bases). CDR1 is MGHDK, CDR2 SYGVNS, per germline. CDR3 size: 15 residues. The germline V and J ends were trimmed by 2 bases and 1 base, with 11 bases remaining between them. CDR3 loop: CASSESRGIQETQYF. The CDR3 DNA is TGTGCCAGCAGTGAAAGTAGGGGGATCCAAGAGACCCAGTACTTC.

The chain combines TRBV5-6 with TRBJ2-5; no clear D gene. Trimming took off 1 base at V and 3 bases at J, with 10 bases between the two ends. The germline gives CDR1 SGHDT, CDR2 YYEEEE. The CDR3 extends over 14 amino acids. CDR3 region: CASSLKTAKETQYF. DNA of the CDR3: TGTGCCAGCAGCTTGAAGACTGCAAAAGAGACCCAGTACTTC.

The chain joins TRBV5-6 to TRBJ1-5; D uncertain. Trimming took 2 bases from V and 1 from J, leaving 16 bases between them. The CDR3 covers 17 residues. Germline V gives CDR1 SGHDT, CDR2 YYEEEE. The CDR3 protein is CASSFGGLVVSNQPQHF. CDR3 DNA sequence: TGTGCCAGCAGCTTCGGAGGGTTGGTTGTGAGCAATCAGCCCCAGCATTTT. The full variable domain, its missing parts supplied by reference TRBV5-6 and TRBJ1-5, is DAGVTQSPTHLIKTRGQQVTLRCSPKSGHDTVSWYQQALGQGPQFIFQYYEEEERQRGNFPDRFSGHQFPNYSSELNVNALLLGDSALYLCASSFGGLVVSNQPQHFGDGTRLSIL.

This sequence joins TRBV18 and TRBJ1-1; D is undetermined. CDR1 is KGHSH, CDR2 LQKENI, per germline. This CDR3 spans 12 amino acids. V was clipped by 6 bases and J by 4 bases, with 9 bases between them. CDR3 bases: TGTGCCAGCTCGCCGTCGGGCACTGAAGCTTTCTTT. As protein: CASSPSGTEAFF.

The V gene is TRBV18, the J gene TRBJ2-1; D uncertain. From germline, CDR1 is KGHSH and CDR2 LQKENI. V lost 3 bases to trimming and J lost 4 bases, with 16 bases between them. The CDR3 has 16 amino acids. In nucleotides, the CDR3 is TGTGCCAGCTCACCCAAGACAAAAATCCAATACAATGAGCAGTTCTTC. Protein sequence: CASSPKTKIQYNEQFF. The whole variable domain, filled in from reference TRBV18 and TRBJ2-1, reads NAGVMQNPRHLVRRRGQEARLRCSPMKGHSHVYWYRQLPEEGLKFMVYLQKENIIDESGMPKERFSAEFPKEGPSILRIQQVVRGDSAAYFCASSPKTKIQYNEQFFGPGTRLTVL.

The chain recombines TRBV5-1 with TRBJ2-5; the match to TRBD2 covers 9 bases. Germline assignment: CDR1 SGHRS and CDR2 YFSETQ. Trimming cost V 4 bases and J 2 bases; bases outside gene matches: 3. The length of the CDR3 is 14 residues. As DNA, the CDR3 is TGCGCCAGCAGCCGCGGACTAGCGCAAGAGACCCAGTACTTC. This translates into CASSRGLAQETQYF.

The chain employs TRBV6-5 and TRBJ1-3; D perhaps matches TRBD1 (5 bases). Per germline, CDR1 MNHEY and CDR2 SVGAGI. Trimming pared 5 bases from V and 2 bases from J, leaving 13 bases between. There are 15 residues in the CDR3. DNA of the CDR3: TGTGCCAGCAGTCCCCAGGGATTCGCTGGAAACACCATATATTTT. Its translation is CASSPQGFAGNTIYF.

This clone was found a few times. The chain carries TRBV7-6 and TRBJ1-3, with D uncertain. Germline loops: CDR1 SGHVS, CDR2 FNYEAQ. The CDR3 is 14 amino acids. V lost 0 bases to trimming and J lost 4 bases, with 7 bases between them. Here the CDR3 DNA reads TGTGCCAGCAGCTTAGCTGGCTGGGGAAACACCATATATTTT. Translated, it gives CASSLAGWGNTIYF.

This clone was counted at least ten times. V gene TRBV30 combines with J gene TRBJ2-1; D possibly corresponds to TRBD1 (5 bases). The V and J ends lost 1 base and 4 bases respectively, with 11 bases between them. The CDR3 covers 14 residues. CDR1 GTSNPN and CDR2 SVGIG come from the germline V gene (reference sequence). CDR3 in amino acids: CAWSEGQVYNEQFF. The CDR3 bases are TGTGCCTGGAGTGAGGGGCAGGTATACAATGAGCAGTTCTTC.

The rearrangement uses TRBV5-1 and TRBJ1-2; 7 bases agree with TRBD1. V lost 3 bases, J lost 8 bases, and 13 bases stayed unmatched. The CDR3 sequence is 15 residues long. Germline-derived CDR1 and CDR2 are SGHRS and YFSETQ. The DNA of the CDR3 is TGCGCCAGCAGCTCCTGGACAGGAAACTATGAAGGCTACACCTTC. The encoded protein is CASSSWTGNYEGYTF.

The CDR3 loop is CASSLALGTSADTQYF. In DNA, the CDR3 is TGCGCCAGCAGCTTGGCCTTAGGGACTAGTGCAGATACGCAGTATTTT. The rearrangement uses TRBV5-1 and TRBJ2-3; 8 nucleotides line up with TRBD2. Germline V gene data show CDR1 as SGHRS and CDR2 as YFSETQ. V lost 0 bases, J lost 4 bases, and 7 bases stayed unmatched. The CDR3 length is 16 residues.

This chain links TRBV6-5 with TRBJ2-7; D perhaps matches TRBD2 (5 bases). V shed 2 bases and J shed 4 bases, with 9 bases lying between them. CDR3 length equals 13 residues. CDR1 is MNHEY and CDR2 is SVGAGI in the germline V gene. The CDR3 protein is CASSYGERYEQYF. Written as DNA, the CDR3 is TGTGCCAGCAGTTACGGGGAGAGATACGAGCAGTACTTC.

This clone occurred a few times. The V gene is TRBV18, the J gene TRBJ2-3; no definite D call. With 3 bases removed from V and 4 bases from J, the gap between germline ends came to 11 bases. Germline CDR1 reads KGHSH; CDR2 reads LQKENI. The CDR3 sequence is 14 residues long. CDR3 sequence (DNA): TGTGCCAGCTCACCGCCTAGTGGCGCAGATACGCAGTATTTT. It encodes CASSPPSGADTQYF.

V is TRBV14 and J is TRBJ1-1, with TRBD1 matching over 10 bases. Trimming took 1 base from V and 12 from J; bases not matched to a gene: 8. The CDR3 contains 14 residues. Per the germline V gene, CDR1 is SGHDN and CDR2 is FVKESK. The CDR3 nucleotides are TGTGCCAGCAGCCAAGCGTATCGGGACAGGGGACCTTTCTTT. It yields the protein CASSQAYRDRGPFF. Full variable domain (outside the CDR3, taken from reference TRBV14 and TRBJ1-1): EAGVTQFPSHSVIEKGQTVTLRCDPISGHDNLYWYRRVMGKEIKFLLHFVKESKQDESGMPNNRFLAERTGGTYSTLKVQPAELEDSGVYFCASSQAYRDRGPFFGQGTRLTVV.